This is a list of T cell receptor beta chains from one sample in a study of T-cell reconstitution after alpha-beta-depleted transplantation in children. TCRdb independently ran MiXCR on the PCR reads; one entry per CDR3 protein. The table has approximately 980,000 distinct CDR3 sequences, about 29% seen once. Sequencing was performed on PBMCs, mostly from graft donor cells, taken 360 days after TCRalphabeta/CD19-depleted stem cell transplant. The receptors derive from a boy under two years old who had a stem cell transplant for SCID, so the T cells may come from the graft donor. Both conserved end residues are part of each CDR3. Each record gives: D gene, V gene, clone size, J gene, CDR3 DNA, CDR3 protein. A D gene is named only where the DNA matches it firmly. Expanded clones are given a class, and other clones once, few, many or no size at all.

D: .
V: TRBV20-1
size: few
J: TRBJ2-5
DNA: TGCAGTGCGCCAACGAAGGTTGCTGAGACCCAGTACTTC
CDR3: CSAPTKVAETQYF

D: .
V: TRBV24-1
size: .
J: TRBJ2-1
DNA: TGTGCCACCAGTGAACCGGGACGGGAAGAGCAGTTCTTC
CDR3: CATSEPGREEQFF

D: .
V: TRBV12-3/TRBV12-4
size: .
J: TRBJ1-5
DNA: TGTGCCAGCAGCCCTCAGGATCCCCCGAATCAGCCCCAGCATTTT
CDR3: CASSPQDPPNQPQHF

D: .
V: TRBV5-1
size: few
J: TRBJ2-7
DNA: TGCGCCAGCAGCCCTCGGGTCGGCTCCTACGAGCAGTACTTC
CDR3: CASSPRVGSYEQYF

D: .
V: TRBV5-1
size: many
J: TRBJ1-1
DNA: TGCGCCAGCAGCTTCGGAGGGGGGAACACTGAAGCTTTCTTT
CDR3: CASSFGGGNTEAFF

D: TRBD2
V: TRBV10-3
size: few
J: TRBJ2-7
DNA: TGTGCCATCAGTGACCCCCAGCGGGGGGTCTACGAGCAGTACTTC
CDR3: CAISDPQRGVYEQYF

D: .
V: TRBV7-9
size: .
J: TRBJ2-5
DNA: TGTGCCAGCAGCTTATATAAAGAGACCCAGTACTTC
CDR3: CASSLYKETQYF

D: .
V: TRBV5-1
size: .
J: TRBJ1-6
DNA: TGCGCCAGCAGTAAGGGGGGGCCACGATATAATTCACCCCTCCACTTT
CDR3: CASSKGGPRYNSPLHF

D: .
V: TRBV15
size: .
J: TRBJ2-7
DNA: TGTGCCACCAGCAGAGATCGGCGGCAGACCTACGAGCAGTACTTC
CDR3: CATSRDRRQTYEQYF

D: .
V: TRBV4-1
size: few
J: TRBJ2-5
DNA: TGCGCCAGCAAGGGAGGAGGGAAAGAGACCCAGTACTTC
CDR3: CASKGGGKETQYF

D: .
V: TRBV11-2
size: .
J: TRBJ2-5
DNA: TGTGCCAGCAGCTTAGTGGGTTGGAGCGGCCAAGAGACCCAGTACTTC
CDR3: CASSLVGWSGQETQYF

D: .
V: TRBV12-3/TRBV12-4
size: few
J: TRBJ1-5
DNA: TGTGCCAGCAGTTTACAGGGGTCAAGTCAGCCCCAGCATTTT
CDR3: CASSLQGSSQPQHF

D: .
V: TRBV12-3/TRBV12-4
size: .
J: TRBJ2-5
DNA: TGTGCCAGCGGGCATAGGACAGTCCAAGAGACCCAGTACTTC
CDR3: CASGHRTVQETQYF

D: TRBD1
V: TRBV12-3/TRBV12-4
size: .
J: TRBJ2-3
DNA: TGTGCCAGCAGCCTAAGACAGGGGATTAGCACAGATACGCAGTATTTT
CDR3: CASSLRQGISTDTQYF

D: .
V: TRBV5-1
size: few
J: TRBJ2-1
DNA: TGCGCCAGCAGGGTGACCGGGACCCACAATGAGCAGTTCTTC
CDR3: CASRVTGTHNEQFF

D: TRBD1
V: TRBV28
size: few
J: TRBJ1-5
DNA: TGTGCCAGCAGGGGTCAGGGGGCCGATCAGCCCCAGCATTTT
CDR3: CASRGQGADQPQHF

D: TRBD2
V: TRBV10-3
size: .
J: TRBJ2-3
DNA: TGTGCCACTTCTTTAACTAGCGGGGGCCCAGATACGCAGTATTTT
CDR3: CATSLTSGGPDTQYF

D: TRBD1
V: TRBV28
size: .
J: TRBJ2-7
DNA: TGTGCCAGTAAGCCGGGACAGGGGGCTGACGAGCAGTACTTC
CDR3: CASKPGQGADEQYF

D: .
V: TRBV3-1
size: .
J: TRBJ2-5
DNA: TGTGCCAGCAGCCAAGCACCCCTCAGAGGGATTGGTCCGGAGACCCAGTACTTC
CDR3: CASSQAPLRGIGPETQYF

D: .
V: TRBV7-2
size: .
J: TRBJ2-5
DNA: TGTGCCAGCAGCTTGGGCTGGACATTCCAAGAGACCCAGTACTTC
CDR3: CASSLGWTFQETQYF

D: .
V: TRBV5-1
size: .
J: TRBJ2-3
DNA: TGCGCCAGCAGCCGCGTATTAAGCACAGATACGCAGTATTTT
CDR3: CASSRVLSTDTQYF

D: .
V: TRBV5-1
size: .
J: TRBJ2-5
DNA: TGCGCCAGCAGCTTATATCCGAGCTTTCAAGAGACCCAGTACTTC
CDR3: CASSLYPSFQETQYF

D: TRBD1
V: TRBV28
size: few
J: TRBJ1-6
DNA: TGTGCCAGCATCCGACAGGGACTTAATTCACCCCTCCACTTT
CDR3: CASIRQGLNSPLHF

D: .
V: TRBV12-3/TRBV12-4
size: few
J: TRBJ2-2
DNA: TGTGCCAGCAGCCGTGGTTGGACCGGGGAGCTGTTTTTT
CDR3: CASSRGWTGELFF

D: .
V: TRBV10-3
size: few
J: TRBJ2-3
DNA: TGTGCCATCAGTGATCTAGCTATTACAGATACGCAGTATTTT
CDR3: CAISDLAITDTQYF

D: TRBD1
V: TRBV12-3/TRBV12-4
size: few
J: TRBJ1-1
DNA: TGTGCCAGCGGCCTAGGGGGCTCAGCTTTCTTT
CDR3: CASGLGGSAFF

D: TRBD1
V: TRBV3-1
size: .
J: TRBJ1-1
DNA: TGTGCCAGCAGCCGGGCAGGGGGCTGGAACACTGAAGCTTTCTTT
CDR3: CASSRAGGWNTEAFF

D: .
V: TRBV20-1
size: .
J: TRBJ2-1
DNA: TGCAGTGCTAGACTCAATGAGCAGTTCTTC
CDR3: CSARLNEQFF

D: .
V: TRBV5-1
size: .
J: TRBJ1-1
DNA: TGCGCCAGTTCCCCCTTCCTGAGTTTGAACACTGAAGCTTTCTTT
CDR3: CASSPFLSLNTEAFF

D: TRBD2
V: TRBV5-1
size: .
J: TRBJ2-7
DNA: TGCGCCAGCAAAGCTAGCGGGGGGGCGCACGAGCAGTACTTC
CDR3: CASKASGGAHEQYF

D: .
V: TRBV7-2
size: .
J: TRBJ1-5
DNA: TGTGCCAGCAGCTTCGCGACAGGTAGCAATCAGCCCCAGCATTTT
CDR3: CASSFATGSNQPQHF

D: TRBD1
V: TRBV6-2/TRBV6-3
size: few
J: TRBJ2-1
DNA: TGTGCCACCGGGACAGAGTTTCATGAGCAGTTCTTC
CDR3: CATGTEFHEQFF

D: .
V: TRBV6-5
size: many
J: TRBJ2-7
DNA: TGTGCCAGCAGTTACGGGGGCTCCTACGAGCAGTACTTC
CDR3: CASSYGGSYEQYF

D: TRBD1
V: TRBV6-1
size: once
J: TRBJ1-2
DNA: TGTGCCAGCAGTCGCGACAGGGGGGGTAACTATGGCTACACCTTC
CDR3: CASSRDRGGNYGYTF

D: TRBD1
V: TRBV20-1
size: .
J: TRBJ2-2
DNA: TGCAGTGCCGGGACAGCTCGAGGGCCCACCGGGGAGCTGTTTTTT
CDR3: CSAGTARGPTGELFF

D: .
V: TRBV4-2
size: .
J: TRBJ2-3
DNA: TGTGCCAGCAGCCATACCGGGGCCCCCGGCATCAGGACAGATACGCAGTATTTT
CDR3: CASSHTGAPGIRTDTQYF

D: .
V: TRBV4-2
size: few
J: TRBJ1-3
DNA: TGTGCCAGCAGCCATGCGATCAGGGTCTCTGGAAACACCATATATTTT
CDR3: CASSHAIRVSGNTIYF

D: .
V: TRBV5-5
size: many
J: TRBJ2-1
DNA: TGTGCCAGCAGCTCGCGCGGGACAAACTTTAACAATGAGCAGTTCTTC
CDR3: CASSSRGTNFNNEQFF

D: TRBD2
V: TRBV6-5
size: .
J: TRBJ2-5
DNA: TGTGCCAGCAGTTACTCGGGAGGGCGCCAAGAGACCCAGTACTTC
CDR3: CASSYSGGRQETQYF

D: .
V: TRBV12-3/TRBV12-4
size: .
J: TRBJ1-4
DNA: TGTGCCAGCAGTCACCAGGGGAGTCTCAATGAAAAACTGTTTTTT
CDR3: CASSHQGSLNEKLFF

D: TRBD1
V: TRBV29-1
size: .
J: TRBJ2-1
DNA: TGCAGCGTTGGGGACAGGGGGCTCAATGAGCAGTTCTTC
CDR3: CSVGDRGLNEQFF

D: .
V: TRBV20-1
size: .
J: TRBJ1-1
DNA: TGCAGTGCTAGTACAGTCACTGAAGCTTTCTTT
CDR3: CSASTVTEAFF

D: .
V: TRBV20-1
size: .
J: TRBJ2-3
DNA: TGCAGTGCTAGAAATCCTCGCGGTACAGATACGCAGTATTTT
CDR3: CSARNPRGTDTQYF

D: TRBD2
V: TRBV3-1
size: few
J: TRBJ2-5
DNA: TGTGCCAGCAGCCGACTAGCGGGGACTCAAGAGACCCAGTACTTC
CDR3: CASSRLAGTQETQYF

D: .
V: TRBV7-9
size: .
J: TRBJ2-5
DNA: TGTGCCAGCAGCTTTGGGCTAGAGGTGACCCAGTACTTC
CDR3: CASSFGLEVTQYF

D: .
V: TRBV7-2
size: few
J: TRBJ2-5
DNA: TGTGCCAGCAGCTTAACAGTAGTCTTGGGAGAGACCCAGTACTTC
CDR3: CASSLTVVLGETQYF

D: .
V: TRBV15
size: .
J: TRBJ2-1
DNA: TGTGCCACCAGCAGAGAATTTGGGGATGAGCAGTTCTTC
CDR3: CATSREFGDEQFF

D: .
V: TRBV12-3/TRBV12-4
size: few
J: TRBJ2-3
DNA: TGTGCCAGCAGTTTTAATGGGGGCGGCACAGATACGCAGTATTTT
CDR3: CASSFNGGGTDTQYF

D: .
V: TRBV29-1
size: many
J: TRBJ1-1
DNA: TGCAGCGTATGGTGGGGGCCGAACACTGAAGCTTTCTTT
CDR3: CSVWWGPNTEAFF

D: .
V: TRBV18
size: .
J: TRBJ2-5
DNA: TGTGCCAGCGAGGCAGGGCGAGAGACCCAGTACTTC
CDR3: CASEAGRETQYF

D: .
V: TRBV9
size: .
J: TRBJ2-1
DNA: TGTGCCAGCAGCGCACGACCCGGGACCAGGAATGAGCAGTTCTTC
CDR3: CASSARPGTRNEQFF